The count of the clone carrying this T cell receptor (beta chain) is one. As yet, its antigen is unknown. This CDR3 has 12 residues. V shed 2 bases and J shed 5 bases, with 6 bases lying between them. From germline, CDR1 is SGDLS and CDR2 YYNGEE. This entry comes from a study of Ad26.COV2.S vaccination and SARS-CoV-2 variants. The wider study: Donor participated within the Ad26.COV2.S arm of the COV1001 trial. Donor got 5x10^10 or 1x10^11 viral particles of Ad26.COV2.S. Points from the study as a whole: Vaccinees displayed broader spike-specific TCR repertoires than placebo recipients.

TCRdb keeps only in-frame clones here, not all; method: immunoSEQ multiplex PCR. The table shows approximately 410,000 clones, with approximately 88% occurring only once. Treatment meaning: about 20 received Ad26.COV2.S at low or high dose, single or two shots; about 5 received placebo; per-sample allocation not given. Samples analyzed were those drawn on day 63 after the first vaccine or placebo injection. This specimen was peripheral blood, taken in a trial of Ad26.COV2.S vaccine versus placebo. The J gene is TRBJ2-3, the V gene TRBV9; unclear D gene. This TCR derives from a person aged 18-65 years who received the Ad26.COV2.S COVID-19 vaccine or a placebo. This CDR3 is CASSVSGDTQYF. The CDR3 bases are TGTGCCAGCAGCGTTTCAGGAGATACGCAGTATTTT.